This T cell receptor beta chain was captured by sequencing in a study of regulatory T cells in long-lasting Graves disease. The CDR3 loop spans 16 amino acids. The ends lost 0 bases at V and 5 bases at J; junction bases unmatched: 6. Germline V gives CDR1 KGHSH, CDR2 LQKENI. This clonotype was picked up one time. Indicated time point: persistent/refractory GD, antithyroid drugs over 5 years with positive TRAb. PBMC RNA served as the TCR library source. CDR3 regions were amplified by Arm-PCR using iRepertoire HTBI primers to build TCR beta libraries. TCRdb analysed the multiplex PCR reads with MiXCR anew, one entry per CDR3 protein. The sample includes about half a million distinct CDR3 sequences, approximately 23% of them seen just once.

The sample in question was peripheral blood mononuclear cells (PBMCs), obtained when the disease was refractory, from a patient treated with antithyroid drugs. This chain uses TRBV18 with TRBJ2-5; 10 nucleotides align to TRBD1. The receptor was derived from a female donor with Graves disease. The CDR3 nucleotides read TGTGCCAGCTCACCACCGGCGGGGACAGGGGAGGAGACCCAGTACTTC. It specifies CASSPPAGTGEETQYF.